The source of this T cell receptor (beta chain) is a study of cytomegalovirus exposure and HLA in healthy donors. Study conclusions and caveats: At a 0.05 false discovery rate, a later analysis found roughly 17,000 TCR beta sequences to be associated with HLA alleles. Researchers reported from a later analysis that most CMV-associated TCR beta chains appeared HLA-restricted.

Primers included in the PCR were 60 Vbeta and 13 Jbeta primers. TCRdb keeps only in-frame clones here, not all; method: immunoSEQ multiplex PCR. In the table there are 95,000 to 150,000 clones, 77% of which are singletons. The donors, nominally healthy at sampling, likely had unrecorded immune exposures. To note about this clone: Antigen specificity is unknown.

V dropped 3 bases and J dropped 6 bases, with 12 bases sitting between them. CDR1 and CDR2 (germline): SGHDN, FVKESK. The CDR3 has 13 amino acids. This chain connects TRBV14 to TRBJ2-7, with a tentative D call TRBD2 (6 bases). The specimen was PBMCs. This TCR was sampled from a man aged 18 to 29 in good health and CMV-seropositive. CDR3 residues: CASSQGGMSEQYF. CDR3 bases: TGTGCCAGCAGCCAGGGCGGGATGTCCGAGCAGTACTTC.